Presented here are 12 T cell receptor beta chains from one specimen sequenced in a study of regulatory T cells in long-lasting Graves disease. The TCR beta library used iRepertoire HTBI primers with Arm-PCR amplification of CDR3. TCRdb analysed the multiplex PCR reads with MiXCR anew, one entry per CDR3 protein. The table shows about 450,000 distinct CDR3 sequences, with less than 15% occurring only once. The time point here: newly diagnosed GD, antithyroid drugs for less than 3 months. The TCR library was made from RNA that had been extracted from PBMCs in TRIzol. Separately, the same data were catalogued under a study of T cells in Graves' hyperthyroidism and ophthalmopathy.

Sample: peripheral blood mononuclear cells (PBMCs), taken at new diagnosis, from a patient treated with antithyroid drugs. Every receptor here comes from a woman in her forties or fifties with Graves disease.

The sample holds many counts of this clonotype. V and J are TRBV6-2 or TRBV6-3 and TRBJ2-1, with D uncertain. CDR1 and CDR2 from the germline V gene are MNHEY and SVGEGT. This CDR3 has 15 amino acids. Trimming removed 5 bases from V and 3 bases from J, with 14 bases in between. The CDR3 region is CASSEPAALYNEQFF. CDR3 nucleotide sequence: TGTGCCAGCAGTGAACCCGCGGCCCTCTACAATGAGCAGTTCTTC.

In this sample, this clonotype turned up a few times. The V call is TRBV4-1, the J call TRBJ2-1, with D tentatively TRBD1 (6 bases). Trimming left V 1 base short and J 0 bases short, with 7 bases between. Germline-derived CDR1 and CDR2 are MGHRA and YSYEKL. CDR3 size: 15 residues. The CDR3 loop reads CASSQGTVSYNEQFF. The CDR3 nucleotides read TGCGCCAGCAGCCAAGGGACAGTCTCCTACAATGAGCAGTTCTTC.

The rearrangement links TRBV28 to TRBJ2-7; a weak D match, TRBD2 (5 bases). The CDR3 totals 14 residues. The V and J ends lost 5 bases and 1 base respectively, with 12 bases between them. In germline, CDR1 is MDHEN, CDR2 SYDVKM. Here the CDR3 reads CASSPRRGSYEQYF. DNA for the CDR3: TGTGCCAGCAGTCCACGACGGGGATCCTACGAGCAGTACTTC.

This clonotype was seen a few times. V gene TRBV7-6 combines with J gene TRBJ2-5; D call uncertain. The germline gives CDR1 SGHVS, CDR2 FNYEAQ. The length of the CDR3 is 15 residues. V dropped 7 bases and J dropped 2 bases, with 17 bases sitting between them. The CDR3 region is CASTPVAAHQETQYF. CDR3 coding DNA: TGTGCCAGCACCCCGGTTGCTGCGCATCAAGAGACCCAGTACTTC.

This clonotype showed up just a few times. V and J are TRBV5-6 and TRBJ2-2, with D perhaps given as TRBD1 or TRBD2 (6 bases each). CDR3 length equals 15 residues. V lost 2 bases, J lost 4 bases, and 12 bases lay in between. The germline V gene has CDR1 SGHDT and CDR2 YYEEEE. The CDR3 region has the DNA TGTGCCAGCAGCTTATCGGGGGCGGGCACCGGGGAGCTGTTTTTT. The encoded protein is CASSLSGAGTGELFF.

This chain joins TRBV7-2 and TRBJ1-2; D is ambiguous. The CDR3 spans 13 residues. The V end lost 1 base, the J end lost 4 bases, and 7 bases lay between the germline ends. CDR1 and CDR2 (germline): SGHTA, FQGNSA. CDR3 DNA sequence: TGTGCCAGCAGCTTAGACGGAACCTATGGCTACACCTTC. It encodes CASSLDGTYGYTF. Variable domain in full (rest from reference TRBV7-2 and TRBJ1-2): GAGVSQSPSNKVTEKGKDVELRCDPISGHTALYWYRQSLGQGLEFLIYFQGNSAPDKSGLPSDRFSAERTGGSVSTLTIQRTQQEDSAVYLCASSLDGTYGYTFGSGTRLTVV.

This chain connects TRBV20-1 to TRBJ2-2; D unclear. The CDR3 is made up of 12 amino acids. CDR1 and CDR2 from the germline V gene are DFQATT and SNEGSKA (reference sequence). V was pared by 6 bases and J by 7 bases, with 12 bases between. As DNA, the CDR3 is TGCAGTGCCCCTGACTCCAGCGGGGAGCTGTTTTTT. Encoded protein: CSAPDSSGELFF.

There are many counts of this clonotype. The chain is built from TRBV5-6 and TRBJ1-1, with TRBD1 matching 10 bases. Germline CDR1 is SGHDT and CDR2 is YYEEEE. The CDR3 is made up of 16 amino acids. J was trimmed by 4 bases and V by 4 bases; bases with no gene match: 10. The CDR3, as DNA: TGTGCCAGCAGCGTCGGGACAGGGGTTCTTTTCACTGAAGCTTTCTTT. Its protein is CASSVGTGVLFTEAFF.

The genes are TRBV2 and TRBJ1-1, with 7 bases lining up with TRBD1. In germline, CDR1 is SNHLY, CDR2 FYNNEI. The J segment lost 1 base and the V segment lost 7 bases, leaving 9 bases of the junction unmatched. This CDR3 has 15 amino acids. CDR3 in amino acids: CASTRGDSSNTEAFF. The DNA of the CDR3 is TGTGCCAGCACGCGAGGGGACAGTTCGAACACTGAAGCTTTCTTT.

This chain joins TRBV30 and TRBJ2-1, with 7 positions matching TRBD2. The CDR3 covers 14 residues. J lost 6 bases, V lost 1 base, and 6 bases had no gene match. Germline V gene lookup returns CDR1 GTSNPN and CDR2 SVGIG (reference sequence). The DNA for the CDR3 is TGTGCCTGGAGTGGCCTAGCGGTCTTCAATGAGCAGTTCTTC. Its translation: CAWSGLAVFNEQFF.

In the case of this clonotype: A clone one base away is much larger, so this may be a read error. The rearrangement uses TRBV5-8 and TRBJ2-7; possibly TRBD1 or TRBD2 for D (5 bases each). CDR3 length: 14 amino acids. Looked up from germline, CDR1 is SGHTS and CDR2 is YDEGEE. The CDR3 DNA is TGTGCCAGCAGCCTGGTCGGGGCAACCTACGGGCAGTACTTC. It is translated as CASSLVGATYGQYF. Looking up the rest from reference TRBV5-8 and TRBJ2-7 gives the full variable domain: EAGVTQSPTHLIKTRGQQATLRCSPISGHTSVYWYQQALGLGLQFLLWYDEGEERNRGNFPPRFSGRQFPNYSSELNVNALELEDSALYLCASSLVGATYGQYFGPGTRLTVT.

At least ten counts were recorded for this clonotype. This chain connects TRBV5-1 to TRBJ2-3; 8 bases map to TRBD2. Germline V lookup: CDR1 SGHRS, CDR2 YFSETQ. V lost 3 bases and J lost 5; bases outside the gene matches: 5. This CDR3 has 14 amino acids. The CDR3: CASSSGLGRDTQYF. The CDR3, as DNA: TGCGCCAGCAGCTCGGGACTAGGCAGAGATACGCAGTATTTT.